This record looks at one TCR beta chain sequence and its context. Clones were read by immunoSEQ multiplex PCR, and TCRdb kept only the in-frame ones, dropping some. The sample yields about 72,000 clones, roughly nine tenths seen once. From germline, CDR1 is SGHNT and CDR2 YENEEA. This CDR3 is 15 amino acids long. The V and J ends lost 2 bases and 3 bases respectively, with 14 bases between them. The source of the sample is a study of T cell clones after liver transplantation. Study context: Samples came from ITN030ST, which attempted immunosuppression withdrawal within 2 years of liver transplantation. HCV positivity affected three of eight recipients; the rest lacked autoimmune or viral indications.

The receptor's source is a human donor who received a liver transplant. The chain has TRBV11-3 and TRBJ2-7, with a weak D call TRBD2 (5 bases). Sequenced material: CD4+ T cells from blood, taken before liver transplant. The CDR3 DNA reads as TGTGCCAGCAGCTTAACCAGCGGAGATATCTACGAGCAGTACTTC. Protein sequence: CASSLTSGDIYEQYF.